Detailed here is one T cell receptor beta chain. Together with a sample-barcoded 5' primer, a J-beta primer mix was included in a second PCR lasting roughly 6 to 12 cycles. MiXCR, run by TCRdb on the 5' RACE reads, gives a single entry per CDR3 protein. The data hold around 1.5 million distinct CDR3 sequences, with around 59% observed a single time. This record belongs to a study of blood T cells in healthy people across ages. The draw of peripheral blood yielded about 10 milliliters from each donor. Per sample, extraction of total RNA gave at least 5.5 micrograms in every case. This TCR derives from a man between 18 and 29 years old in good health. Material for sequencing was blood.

The CDR3 DNA reads as TGTGCCATCTATTCAGGGGTAAATGAGCAGTTCTTC. Its protein product is CAIYSGVNEQFF. The chain has TRBV10-3 and TRBJ2-1, with a possible D match to TRBD1 (6 bases). Germline CDR1 is ENHRY and CDR2 is SYGVKD. CDR3 length: 12 residues. V lost 8 bases and J lost 7, with 12 bases in between.